These 25 T cell receptor beta chains were all obtained from the same sample, sequenced in a study of T-cell reconstitution after alpha-beta-depleted transplantation in children. Molecular barcoding with unique molecular identifiers was used for the TCRbeta library. From the PCR reads, TCRdb called clonotypes with MiXCR, one entry per CDR3 protein. The sample has fewer than 95,000 distinct CDR3 sequences; over 9% are singletons. Here the sequenced sample was PBMCs from the stem cell graft donor, taken from the stem cell graft. These receptors were taken from a human donor who donated a stem cell graft to a child with inherited bone marrow failure.

This clonotype was recorded many times. V gene TRBV6-6 combines with J gene TRBJ1-2; D unclear. The V end was cut by 5 bases, the J end by 8 bases, with 15 bases between. The CDR3 length is 13 residues. Germline CDR1 MNHNY, CDR2 SVGAGI (reference sequence). The CDR3 loop reads CASSTFRQAGYTF. CDR3 bases: TGTGCCAGCAGTACCTTCCGGCAAGCCGGCTACACCTTC.

This clonotype was seen ten or more times. The chain uses TRBV20-1 and TRBJ1-5; D is possibly TRBD1 (5 bases). The CDR3 is 13 amino acids. V dropped 6 bases and J dropped 5 bases, with 14 bases sitting between them. Germline V CDR1 and CDR2: DFQATT, SNEGSKA (reference sequence). CDR3 in amino acids: CSAMQGPDQPQHF. CDR3 coding DNA: TGCAGTGCAATGCAGGGACCGGATCAGCCCCAGCATTTT.

This clonotype was recorded at least ten times. This chain uses TRBV7-9 with TRBJ2-7; 11 positions match TRBD1. J lost 3 bases, V lost 5 bases, and 6 bases had no gene match. The CDR3 is 15 residues long. The germline V gene encodes CDR1 SEHNR and CDR2 FQNEAQ (reference sequence). DNA for the CDR3: TGTGCCAGCAGCCCGGGGACAGGGGGACGCTACGAGCAGTACTTC. Translation: CASSPGTGGRYEQYF.

The genes are TRBV5-1 and TRBJ1-2; no clear D gene. V lost 2 bases to trimming and J lost 2 bases, with 7 bases between them. Germline V gives CDR1 SGHRS, CDR2 YFSETQ. The CDR3 has 13 amino acids. The CDR3 DNA reads as TGCGCCAGCAGCTTTTACGGAAACTATGGCTACACCTTC. It codes for CASSFYGNYGYTF.

This clonotype was seen at least ten times. The gene calls are TRBV20-1 and TRBJ1-5; a possible D gene is TRBD1 (6 bases). Germline V gene lookup returns CDR1 DFQATT and CDR2 SNEGSKA (reference sequence). The CDR3 sequence is 14 residues long. V was pared by 2 bases and J by 1 base, with 9 bases between. CDR3 nucleotide sequence: TGCAGTGCTAGATCTGGACAGAGCAATCAGCCCCAGCATTTT. As protein: CSARSGQSNQPQHF.

This clonotype was observed many times. DNA of the CDR3: TGTGCCAGCAGCTTGGGGACTAGTCGGGTAGAGCAGTACTTC. Amino acid sequence: CASSLGTSRVEQYF. The rearrangement uses TRBV11-2 and TRBJ2-7; 8 nucleotides align to TRBD2. Germline CDR1 is SGHAT and CDR2 is FQNNGV. V gave up 3 bases and J gave up 7 bases; unmatched junction bases: 8. The CDR3 runs 14 residues.

The chain joins TRBV7-2 to TRBJ2-5, with 9 bases fitting TRBD2. CDR1 is SGHTA, CDR2 FQGNSA, per germline. After removal of 1 base from V and 1 base from J, the junction contained 4 bases not matched to a gene. The CDR3 sequence is 16 residues long. The CDR3 here is CASSLGRGGIQETQYF. The CDR3, as DNA: TGTGCCAGCAGCTTAGGGCGGGGGGGAATCCAAGAGACCCAGTACTTC.

This clonotype was seen ten or more times. V and J are TRBV28 and TRBJ2-5; 8 nucleotides agree with TRBD1. V shed 6 bases and J 5 bases; nucleotides not matched to a gene: 8. The CDR3 is 14 amino acids. CDR1 and CDR2 from the germline V gene are MDHEN and SYDVKM. In DNA, the CDR3 is TGTGCCAGCAGCACACCAGGGGGCTCGGAGACCCAGTACTTC. Translation gives CASSTPGGSETQYF.

This clonotype was recorded at least ten times. The chain couples TRBV5-6 to TRBJ2-1, with 8 nucleotides matching TRBD2. The CDR3 extends over 15 amino acids. The ends lost 4 bases at V and 7 bases at J; junction bases unmatched: 10. Germline V lookup: CDR1 SGHDT, CDR2 YYEEEE. CDR3 sequence reads: CASSHGRGITNEQFF. The CDR3, as DNA: TGTGCCAGCAGCCACGGGAGGGGGATAACGAATGAGCAGTTCTTC.

In this sample, this clonotype turned up many times. This chain links TRBV18 with TRBJ2-2; TRBD2 matches 9 bases. CDR1 is KGHSH and CDR2 is LQKENI in the germline V gene. J lost 9 bases, V lost 3 bases, and 5 bases had no gene match. This CDR3 has 14 residues. CDR3 in DNA: TGTGCCAGCTCACCGGGACTAGCTGGCTGGGAGCTGTTTTTT. It codes for CASSPGLAGWELFF.

The chain employs TRBV12-3 or TRBV12-4 and TRBJ2-3; D gene unclear. The CDR3 is made up of 12 amino acids. V lost 3 bases and J lost 12, with 13 bases in between. DNA for the CDR3: TGTGCCAGCAGTTTCCCGGAGAGTGTTCAGTATTTT. Translating gives CASSFPESVQYF.

This clonotype was counted at least ten times. The chain uses TRBV6-2 or TRBV6-3 and TRBJ2-3; D remains unclear. Trimming pared 0 bases from V and 6 bases from J, leaving 7 bases between. Germline V gene data show CDR1 as MNHEY and CDR2 as SVGEGT. The CDR3 runs to 13 residues. CDR3 in DNA: TGTGCCAGCAGTTACTCCGAGACTGATACGCAGTATTTT. Translating it yields CASSYSETDTQYF.

The J gene is TRBJ1-4, the V gene TRBV20-1; no definite D call. CDR3 length: 13 residues. CDR1 and CDR2 from the germline V gene are DFQATT and SNEGSKA (reference sequence). V shed 6 bases and J shed 11 bases, with 19 bases lying between them. The DNA for the CDR3 is TGCAGTGCCTCAGACTCTCCGAAGCGGAAACTGTTTTTT. Protein: CSASDSPKRKLFF.

This clonotype was seen ten or more times. The chain couples TRBV7-3 to TRBJ1-2; D perhaps matches TRBD1 (5 bases). Trimming cost V 1 base and J 3 bases, with 15 bases left between them. Germline loops: CDR1 SGHTA, CDR2 FQGTGA. CDR3 length: 16 residues. The CDR3 protein is CASSLRKGNVHYGYTF. In DNA form, the CDR3 reads TGTGCCAGCAGCTTAAGAAAGGGGAACGTTCACTATGGCTACACCTTC. Filled out from reference TRBV7-3 and TRBJ1-2, the complete variable domain reads GAGVSQTPSNKVTEKGKYVELRCDPISGHTALYWYRQSLGQGPEFLIYFQGTGAADDSGLPNDRFFAVRPEGSVSTLKIQRTERGDSAVYLCASSLRKGNVHYGYTFGSGTRLTVV.

This clonotype appeared many times. The chain is built from TRBV3-1 and TRBJ2-5; D perhaps matches TRBD2 (6 bases). The CDR3 length is 16 residues. Germline assignment: CDR1 LGHDT and CDR2 YNNKEL (reference sequence). V lost 1 base and J lost 1, with 13 bases in between. The DNA for the CDR3 is TGTGCCAGCAGCCAAGCCCGGGGGTGGGCCCAAGAGACCCAGTACTTC. This codes for CASSQARGWAQETQYF.

This clonotype was seen many times. The chain is built from TRBV7-2 and TRBJ1-2; D unclear. Germline V lookup: CDR1 SGHTA, CDR2 FQGNSA. Trimming pared 2 bases from V and 0 bases from J, leaving 4 bases between. The CDR3 sequence is 13 residues long. The CDR3 region has the DNA TGTGCCAGCAGCTTACGGCCTAACTATGGCTACACCTTC. It yields the protein CASSLRPNYGYTF.

The genes are TRBV7-9 and TRBJ1-2; TRBD1 aligns across 8 bases. The CDR3 is 13 residues long. V shed 4 bases, J shed 6 bases, and the junction held 4 bases outside the gene matches. Germline CDR1 and CDR2: SEHNR and FQNEAQ (reference sequence). Written as DNA, the CDR3 is TGTGCCAGCAGCTCCGACAGGGGTGATGGCTACACCTTC. This translates into CASSSDRGDGYTF.

In this sample, this clonotype turned up many times. V usage is TRBV5-1 and J usage is TRBJ2-7; D may correspond to TRBD1 or TRBD2 (5 bases each). The germline gives CDR1 SGHRS, CDR2 YFSETQ. The CDR3 is 12 amino acids. The V gene lost 4 bases and the J gene lost 6 bases, with 11 bases spanning the gap. CDR3 sequence: CASSPVGGEQYF. As DNA, the CDR3 is TGCGCCAGCAGCCCCGTTGGGGGCGAGCAGTACTTC.

The gene calls are TRBV7-2 and TRBJ2-7; a weak D match, TRBD1 (6 bases). V gave up 3 bases and J gave up 3 bases, with 12 bases separating them. Germline CDR1 SGHTA, CDR2 FQGNSA. The CDR3 is 14 residues long. DNA for the CDR3: TGTGCCAGCAGCTTGGGGGCGGACAACTACGAGCAGTACTTC. It codes for CASSLGADNYEQYF.

This clonotype was observed many times. The gene calls are TRBV5-1 and TRBJ1-2; 8 bases are a match to TRBD1. V lost 1 base and J lost 3; bases outside the gene matches: 2. The CDR3 consists of 14 residues. In germline, CDR1 is SGHRS, CDR2 YFSETQ. The DNA of the CDR3 is TGCGCCAGCAGCTTGTCAGGGGGCGACTATGGCTACACCTTC. As protein: CASSLSGGDYGYTF.

The chain uses TRBV7-3 and TRBJ1-1; D remains unclear. The CDR3 length is 13 residues. The V and J ends lost 5 bases and 3 bases respectively, with 10 bases between them. Germline CDR1 SGHTA, CDR2 FQGTGA. The CDR3 nucleotides read TGTGCCAGCAGCCCAAGAGAGGACACTGAAGCTTTCTTT. Its translation is CASSPREDTEAFF.

The chain uses TRBV20-1 and TRBJ2-3; D remains ambiguous. Germline values: CDR1 DFQATT, CDR2 SNEGSKA (reference sequence). The CDR3 is 12 residues long. Trimming stripped 3 bases from V and 5 bases from J, with 9 bases between. Here the CDR3 reads CSARGGIDTQYF. The CDR3 DNA reads as TGCAGTGCTAGGGGTGGGATAGATACGCAGTATTTT.

This clonotype was recorded many times. The CDR3 DNA is TGTGCCAGCAGTTTAACCGGGAGGGCCGGGTACGAGCAGTACTTC. Translated: CASSLTGRAGYEQYF. This chain connects TRBV28 to TRBJ2-7; 8 nucleotides match TRBD2. Losses at the gene ends were 2 bases for V and 4 bases for J; bases not matched to a gene: 7. The CDR3 contains 15 residues. From germline, CDR1 is MDHEN and CDR2 SYDVKM.

The chain is built from TRBV7-8 and TRBJ2-6; D uncertain. CDR3 length equals 17 residues. Germline CDR1 reads SGHVS; CDR2 reads FQNEAQ. The V end was cut by 2 bases, the J end by 1 base, with 12 bases between. The CDR3 loop is CASSLLVPLSGANVLTF. The CDR3 DNA is TGTGCCAGCAGCTTATTGGTCCCATTGTCTGGGGCCAACGTCCTGACTTTC.

This clonotype was seen more than once but under ten times. The chain links TRBV5-4 to TRBJ2-2; TRBD2 aligns across 12 bases. Trimming cost V 0 bases and J 7 bases; bases outside gene matches: 4. The CDR3 totals 16 residues. Germline V gene lookup returns CDR1 SGHNT and CDR2 YYREEE (reference sequence). The CDR3, as DNA: TGTGCCAGCAGCTTGGCTAGCGGGGGGGCGTTCGGGGAGCTGTTTTTT. Translation gives CASSLASGGAFGELFF.